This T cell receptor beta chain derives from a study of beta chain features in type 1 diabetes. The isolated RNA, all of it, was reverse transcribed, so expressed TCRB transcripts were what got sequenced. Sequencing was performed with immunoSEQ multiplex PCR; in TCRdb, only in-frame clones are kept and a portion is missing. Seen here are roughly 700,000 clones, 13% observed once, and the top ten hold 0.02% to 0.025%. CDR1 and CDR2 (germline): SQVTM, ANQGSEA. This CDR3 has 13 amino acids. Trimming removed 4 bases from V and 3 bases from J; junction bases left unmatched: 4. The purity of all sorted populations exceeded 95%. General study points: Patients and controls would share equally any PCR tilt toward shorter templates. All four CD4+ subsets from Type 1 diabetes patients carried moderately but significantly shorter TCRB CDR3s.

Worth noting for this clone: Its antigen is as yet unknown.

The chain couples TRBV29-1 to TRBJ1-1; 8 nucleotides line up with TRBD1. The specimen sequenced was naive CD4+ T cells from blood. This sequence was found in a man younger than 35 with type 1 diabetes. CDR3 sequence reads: CSVGQGMDTEAFF. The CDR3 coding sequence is TGCAGCGTTGGACAGGGGATGGACACTGAAGCTTTCTTT.